The source of this T cell receptor beta chain is a study of CD8 T cells in Susac syndrome (dated by TCRdb to about 2019). Study-level background: Repertoire sequencing was used to test whether CD8+ T cell activation and differentiation in Susac syndrome was antigen driven. CD8+ T cell repertoire clonality was compared between around eleven healthy donors, some 14 Susac syndrome patients and approximately 16 multiple sclerosis patients. What the authors observed across the whole study: The study acknowledged that relatively few individuals were included in the TCR sequencing and HLA analysis.

This clonotype came up once. Which antigen it targets is not known. Within one base of it there is no much larger clone, and no base qualities were kept. A lone read gives weak evidence. Peripheral blood CD8+ and CD4+ T cells from healthy donors, Susac syndrome patients and multiple sclerosis patients were profiled by high-throughput TCR beta sequencing. The multiple sclerosis controls were treatment-naive patients whose relapsing-remitting disease, either stable or active, fulfilled the revised McDonald criteria. Bulk CD8+ and CD4+ T cells were purified by magnetic negative isolation, whereas CD8+ TEMRA cells were enriched by FACS. Blood was drawn into EDTA tubes, processed within 24 hours, and PBMCs were isolated by density gradient centrifugation. PBMCs intended for TCR sequencing were cryopreserved in liquid nitrogen and were subsequently thawed in a 37 degrees C water bath. The sorted or isolated CD4+, CD8+ and CD8+ TEMRA cells reached a purity of at least 90%.

Sequences LGHDT (CDR1) and YNNKEL (CDR2) are obtained from the germline V gene (reference sequence). The CDR3 contains 14 residues, cysteine and phenylalanine counted. Only the CDR3 part of the read is kept: 42 bases, read in frame from the first base. Deletion took 3 bases off V and 2 bases off J, with a span of 10 bases between the germline ends. RNA was extracted with the RNeasy kit and roughly 0.45 to 1 ug was reverse transcribed using random hexamers. The immunoSEQ multiplex PCR assay, which covers 54 Vbeta and 13 Jbeta segments, was used to amplify TCR beta CDR3 regions. PCR amplification bias was corrected by using a synthetic template baseline for primer optimization and computational correction. As for how the authors treated the data: Reads were annotated to V, D and J genes per IMGT and analyzed with immunoSEQ Analyzer, keeping only productive sequences. Clonality was computed as one minus Shannon entropy normalized by log2 of the number of productive unique sequences. For each patient and control, public and private clones were evaluated within the 100 most prevalent clones. Clones were defined as Susac-specific if absent from the healthy and MS cohorts, from over a thousand published viral clones and from other ImmuneACCESS disease sequences. TCRdb reprocessing: public reads trimmed at Q25 with fastp, clones called with MiXCR, in-frame beta chains kept. Here each entry gathers all rows of one CDR3 protein and keeps the most common genes and DNA. The V and J calls reflect TCRdb's pipeline rather than the authors' work. Recorded for this sample are around 270,000 distinct CDR3 sequences; 65% to 90% of them occurred a single time. The ten most abundant clones make up roughly 0.21% of the sample.

The specimen sequenced was CD8+ T cells from PBMCs. The chain joins TRBV3-1 to TRBJ2-5; no confident D gene assignment can be made. This clonotype originated in a human donor with multiple sclerosis. The sequenced DNA: TGTGCCAGCAGCCAGGAACGGACGCAAGAGACCCAGTACTTC. This sequence encodes CASSQERTQETQYF.